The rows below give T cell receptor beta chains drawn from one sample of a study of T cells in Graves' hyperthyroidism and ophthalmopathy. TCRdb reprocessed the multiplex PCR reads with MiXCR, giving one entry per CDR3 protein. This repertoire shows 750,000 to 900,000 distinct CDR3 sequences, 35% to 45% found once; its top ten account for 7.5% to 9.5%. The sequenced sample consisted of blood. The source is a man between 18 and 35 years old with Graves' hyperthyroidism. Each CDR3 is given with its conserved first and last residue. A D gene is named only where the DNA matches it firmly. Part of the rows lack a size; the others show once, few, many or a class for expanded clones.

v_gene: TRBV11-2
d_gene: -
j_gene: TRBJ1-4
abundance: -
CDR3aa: CASRGKGANEKLFF
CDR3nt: TGTGCCAGCAGGGGGAAGGGGGCTAATGAAAAACTGTTTTTT

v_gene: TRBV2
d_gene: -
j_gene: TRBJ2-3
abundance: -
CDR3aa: CASSEAGRSTDTQYF
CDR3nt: TGTGCCAGCAGTGAAGCAGGGCGGAGCACAGATACGCAGTATTTT

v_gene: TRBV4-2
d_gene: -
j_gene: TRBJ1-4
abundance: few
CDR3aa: CASRTEGEKLFF
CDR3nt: TGTGCCAGCAGGACCGAGGGGGAAAAACTGTTTTTT

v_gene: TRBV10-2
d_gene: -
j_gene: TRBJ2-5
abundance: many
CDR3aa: CASSIGVIGTQYF
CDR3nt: TGCGCCAGCAGTATTGGGGTGATCGGGACCCAGTACTTC

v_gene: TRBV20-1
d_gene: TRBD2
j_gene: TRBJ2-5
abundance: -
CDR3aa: CSAGGTSRETQYF
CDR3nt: TGCAGTGCTGGGGGGACTAGCCGAGAGACCCAGTACTTC

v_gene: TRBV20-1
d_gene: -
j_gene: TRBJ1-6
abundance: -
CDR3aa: CSARGGPRDNSPLHF
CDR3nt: TGCAGTGCTAGGGGGGGGCCAAGGGATAATTCACCCCTCCACTTT

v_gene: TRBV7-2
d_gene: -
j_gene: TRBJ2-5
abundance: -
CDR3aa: CASSLDGGLEETQYF
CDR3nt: TGTGCCAGCAGCTTAGATGGTGGGCTAGAGGAGACCCAGTACTTC

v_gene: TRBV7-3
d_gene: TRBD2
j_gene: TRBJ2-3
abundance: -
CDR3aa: CASSPRLAGATDTQYF
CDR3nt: TGTGCCAGCAGCCCACGACTAGCGGGGGCCACAGATACGCAGTATTTT

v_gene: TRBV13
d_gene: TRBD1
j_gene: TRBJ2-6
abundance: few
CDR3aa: CASSDRTGDIAGANVLTF
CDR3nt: TGTGCCAGCAGCGACCGGACAGGGGATATTGCTGGGGCCAACGTCCTGACTTTC

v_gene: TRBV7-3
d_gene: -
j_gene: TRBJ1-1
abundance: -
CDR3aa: CASSRVGGAAEAFF
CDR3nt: TGTGCCAGCAGCCGGGTGGGGGGGGCGGCGGAAGCTTTCTTT

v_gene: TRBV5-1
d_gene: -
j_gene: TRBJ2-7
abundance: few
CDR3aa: CASSNQVTYEQYF
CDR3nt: TGCGCCAGCAGCAATCAGGTAACCTACGAGCAGTACTTC

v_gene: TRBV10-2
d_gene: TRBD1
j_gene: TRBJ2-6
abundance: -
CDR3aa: CASSAGQGAYVLTF
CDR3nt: TGCGCCAGCAGTGCTGGACAGGGGGCCTACGTCCTGACTTTC

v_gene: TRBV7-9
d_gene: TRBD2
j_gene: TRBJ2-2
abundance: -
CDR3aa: CASSRGGHGAGELFF
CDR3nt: TGTGCCAGCAGCCGCGGGGGGCATGGCGCCGGGGAGCTGTTTTTT

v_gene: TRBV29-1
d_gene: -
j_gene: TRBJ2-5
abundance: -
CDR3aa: CSVLSQGGQETQYF
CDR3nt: TGCAGCGTCCTTTCGCAGGGGGGGCAGGAGACCCAGTACTTC

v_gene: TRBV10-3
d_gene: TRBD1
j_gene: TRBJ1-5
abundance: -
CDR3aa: CAISESETGGRNQPQHF
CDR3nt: TGTGCCATCAGTGAGTCGGAGACAGGGGGTCGGAATCAGCCCCAGCATTTT